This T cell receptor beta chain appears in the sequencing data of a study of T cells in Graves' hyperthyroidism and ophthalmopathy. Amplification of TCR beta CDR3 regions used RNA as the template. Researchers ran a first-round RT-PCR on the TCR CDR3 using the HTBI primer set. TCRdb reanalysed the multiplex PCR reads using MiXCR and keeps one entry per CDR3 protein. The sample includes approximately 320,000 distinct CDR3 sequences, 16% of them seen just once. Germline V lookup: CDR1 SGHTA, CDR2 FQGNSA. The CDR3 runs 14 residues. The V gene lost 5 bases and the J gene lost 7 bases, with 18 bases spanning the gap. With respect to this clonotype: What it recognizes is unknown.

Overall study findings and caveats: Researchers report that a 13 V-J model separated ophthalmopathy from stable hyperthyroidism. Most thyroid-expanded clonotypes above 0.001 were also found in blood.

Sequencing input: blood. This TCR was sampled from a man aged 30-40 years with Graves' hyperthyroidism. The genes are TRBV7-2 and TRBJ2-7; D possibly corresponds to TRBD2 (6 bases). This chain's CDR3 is CASSTYPGGNEQYF. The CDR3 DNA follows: TGTGCCAGCAGCACCTACCCCGGCGGGAATGAGCAGTACTTC.